Listed below are T cell receptor beta chains from one sample, sequenced in a study of blood T cell repertoires in COVID-19. The assay was immunoSEQ multiplex PCR, and TCRdb's table has in-frame clones only and misses some. The data hold some 93,000 clones, with 79% observed a single time. Source material: peripheral blood. Receptor source: a human donor in a cohort sampled during active COVID-19. Each CDR3 is given with its conserved first and last residue. The D gene is left open where the match is weak. Part of the rows lack a size; the others show once, few, many or a class for expanded clones.

D	J	V	size	CDR3	DNA
-	TRBJ1-3	TRBV6-2/TRBV6-3	-	CASSPLRSAGNTIYF	TGTGCCAGCAGCCCCCTGCGCTCCGCTGGAAACACCATATATTTT
-	TRBJ1-4	TRBV12-3/TRBV12-4	-	CAVGGADNEKLFF	TGTGCCGTGGGGGGGGCTGATAATGAAAAACTGTTTTTT
TRBD2	TRBJ2-1	TRBV18	-	CASSPKGLAVRTEAYNEQFF	TGTGCCAGCTCACCAAAGGGACTAGCGGTGCGTACGGAGGCGTACAATGAGCAGTTCTTC
TRBD1	TRBJ2-1	TRBV5-1	-	CASSADPGDRDPNEQFF	TGCGCCAGCAGCGCGGACCCCGGGGACAGGGACCCCAATGAGCAGTTCTTC
-	TRBJ1-4	TRBV5-6	-	CASSLIRSNEKLFF	TGTGCCAGCAGCTTGATACGGTCAAATGAAAAACTGTTTTTT
TRBD1	TRBJ2-5	TRBV4-2	few	CASSQEGGEETQYF	TGTGCCAGCAGCCAAGAAGGGGGCGAAGAGACCCAGTACTTC
-	TRBJ1-1	TRBV4-1	-	CASSQVPRNTEAFF	TGCGCCAGCAGCCAAGTACCCAGAAACACTGAAGCTTTCTTT
-	TRBJ2-1	TRBV4-3	-	CASGDRYNEQFF	TGCGCCAGCGGCGACAGATACAATGAGCAGTTCTTC
-	TRBJ1-2	TRBV29-1	-	CSVKTEIYGYTF	TGCAGCGTGAAGACAGAAATCTATGGCTACACCTTC
TRBD2	TRBJ2-7	TRBV27	-	CASRSGGAWVEQYF	TGTGCCAGCAGGTCGGGAGGCGCCTGGGTCGAGCAGTACTTC
-	TRBJ2-3	TRBV27	-	CATPQRIGTGNLYGDTQYF	TGTGCCACCCCCCAAAGAATAGGGACTGGGAACCTCTACGGGGATACGCAGTATTTT
TRBD2	TRBJ2-1	TRBV6-2/TRBV6-3	few	CASSSGLAEFF	TGTGCCAGCAGTTCCGGACTAGCAGAGTTCTTC
-	TRBJ1-2	TRBV5-5	-	CASSLSPGYGYTF	TGTGCCAGCAGCTTGTCCCCAGGCTATGGCTACACCTTC
TRBD2	TRBJ2-7	TRBV28	-	CASSLTSGRKEQYF	TGTGCCAGCAGTTTGACTAGCGGAAGGAAAGAGCAGTACTTC
-	TRBJ2-3	TRBV14	-	CASGSADTQYF	TGTGCCTCGGGTAGTGCAGATACGCAGTATTTT
-	TRBJ2-7	TRBV3-1/TRBV3-2	-	CASSHSSEQYF	TGTGCCAGCAGCCATTCCTCTGAGCAGTACTTC
-	TRBJ1-2	TRBV28	-	CASSLRDLYGYTF	TGTGCCAGCAGCCTACGGGATCTATATGGCTACACCTTC
TRBD2	TRBJ2-1	TRBV30	-	CASKAGAISYNEQFF	TGTGCCTCTAAAGCGGGAGCTATCTCCTACAATGAGCAGTTCTTC
-	TRBJ1-6	TRBV6-5	-	CATAPTDSNSPLHF	TGTGCCACCGCTCCGACAGATTCCAATTCACCCCTCCACTTT
-	TRBJ2-3	TRBV24-1	-	CATSERDTDTQYF	TGTGCCACCAGTGAGCGAGACACAGATACGCAGTATTTT
-	TRBJ2-7	TRBV2	once	CASSVLRTYEQYF	TGTGCCAGCAGTGTGTTGCGAACCTACGAGCAGTACTTC
TRBD2	TRBJ2-1	TRBV4-1	once	CASSQPGGNEQFF	TGCGCCAGCAGCCAGCCGGGGGGGAATGAGCAGTTCTTC
-	TRBJ2-7	TRBV7-6	-	CASSRRGVHEQYF	TGTGCCAGCAGCCGCAGGGGTGTCCACGAGCAGTACTTC
TRBD2	TRBJ2-7	TRBV7-9	-	CASSQSGGSLYEQYF	TGTGCCAGCAGCCAGAGCGGGGGAAGCCTTTACGAGCAGTACTTC
-	TRBJ1-1	TRBV5-8	-	CASSYGTKPLEAFF	TGTGCCAGCAGCTACGGGACAAAACCCCTTGAAGCTTTCTTT
-	TRBJ1-1	TRBV6-2/TRBV6-3	-	CASSYGETGTNTEAFF	TGTGCCAGCAGTTACGGAGAGACAGGAACGAACACTGAAGCTTTCTTT
-	TRBJ1-1	TRBV18	few	CASSPTDRSLNTEAFF	TGTGCCAGCTCACCCACGGACAGATCCTTGAACACTGAAGCTTTCTTT
TRBD2	TRBJ2-5	TRBV7-8	-	CASSRRLAAETQYF	TGTGCCAGCAGCCGTCGACTAGCGGCAGAGACCCAGTACTTC
-	TRBJ1-1	TRBV4-2	-	CASSQEGNTGTEAFF	TGTGCCAGCAGCCAAGAAGGGAACACGGGGACTGAAGCTTTCTTT
TRBD2	TRBJ2-7	TRBV7-2	-	CASSSPLLARTSYEQYF	TGTGCCAGCAGCTCACCCCTACTAGCGCGAACCTCCTACGAGCAGTACTTC
-	TRBJ2-2	TRBV19	few	CASSIGSGSWFRNTGELFF	TGTGCCAGTAGTATAGGGTCAGGGTCCTGGTTTAGGAACACCGGGGAGCTGTTTTTT
TRBD2	TRBJ2-7	TRBV5-5	-	CASSPDWGRAYEQYF	TGTGCCAGCAGCCCCGATTGGGGGAGGGCCTACGAGCAGTACTTC
-	TRBJ1-4	TRBV2	-	CASTRGVGTNEKLFF	TGTGCCAGCACCCGAGGTGTTGGGACTAATGAAAAACTGTTTTTT
TRBD2	TRBJ2-7	TRBV2	-	CASRLSGTSYEQYF	TGTGCCAGCAGATTAAGCGGGACCTCCTACGAGCAGTACTTC
-	TRBJ2-1	TRBV5-1	-	CASSTGSQGVGYNEQFF	TGCGCCAGCAGCACTGGTTCACAGGGAGTAGGGTACAATGAGCAGTTCTTC
TRBD1	TRBJ2-5	TRBV7-2	-	CASSEQGAETQYF	TGTGCCAGCAGCGAACAGGGGGCAGAGACCCAGTACTTC
-	TRBJ1-1	TRBV6-5	-	CASSYFRGGNTEAFF	TGTGCCAGCAGTTACTTCAGGGGCGGGAACACTGAAGCTTTCTTT
TRBD2	TRBJ2-5	TRBV24-1	-	CATSDFGAGVETQYF	TGTGCCACCAGTGATTTTGGAGCGGGAGTTGAGACCCAGTACTTC
-	TRBJ1-5	TRBV6-1	-	CASSEWEDPQGNQPQHF	TGTGCCAGCAGTGAATGGGAGGATCCGCAGGGCAATCAGCCCCAGCATTTT
-	TRBJ2-1	TRBV5-4	-	CASSFPTRTAGEQFF	TGTGCCAGCAGCTTCCCTACTCGGACAGCCGGTGAGCAGTTCTTC
TRBD1	TRBJ2-3	TRBV7-9	few	CASSPGQGAVTDTQYF	TGTGCCAGCAGCCCAGGACAGGGAGCCGTCACAGATACGCAGTATTTT
TRBD2	TRBJ2-3	TRBV9	-	CASAEREEPDTQYF	TGTGCCAGCGCGGAGCGGGAGGAACCAGATACGCAGTATTTT
TRBD1	TRBJ2-1	TRBV7-9	-	CASSFRQGASGSYNEQFF	TGTGCCAGCAGCTTTAGACAGGGGGCGTCGGGCTCCTACAATGAGCAGTTCTTC
TRBD1	TRBJ2-7	TRBV20-1	-	CSASFTGDSYEQYF	TGCAGTGCTAGTTTTACAGGGGACTCCTACGAGCAGTACTTC
TRBD2	TRBJ2-3	TRBV5-3	-	CARSPNKREVLDTQYF	TGTGCCAGAAGCCCAAACAAGCGGGAAGTCCTAGATACGCAGTATTTT